This T cell receptor (beta chain) was profiled in a study of CD8+ T cells in alopecia areata. General observations from the study: Lesional scalp exceeded normal scalp in clonality, especially in alopecia totalis/universalis.

Germline V lookup: CDR1 SQVTM, CDR2 ANQGSEA. This CDR3 spans 17 amino acids. Trimming cost V 7 bases and J 0 bases, with 22 bases left between them. Lesional scalp punch biopsies and peripheral blood were collected from alopecia areata patients. PBMCs yielded sorted CD4+ and CD8+ T cells. cDNA prepared by RNA extraction and subsequent reverse transcription served as the template for sequencing. The method was immunoSEQ multiplex PCR; TCRdb's version includes in-frame clones alone and lacks a portion of them. The sample contains 70,000 to 95,000 clones, 51% of which appear only once. This clone appeared a few times. Its antigen is not identified.

Material for sequencing was NKG2D-high CD8+ T cells sorted from blood. This clonotype was obtained from a human donor with alopecia areata. V usage is TRBV29-1 and J usage is TRBJ2-1; no clear D. CDR3 residues: CSASGEGVWGSYNEQFF. The CDR3 coding sequence is TGCAGCGCTTCGGGCGAAGGTGTTTGGGGCTCCTACAATGAGCAGTTCTTC.